This TCR beta chain stems from a study of T cell clones after liver transplantation. Data came from immunoSEQ multiplex PCR; TCRdb stores just in-frame clones and leaves some out. The sample yields 55,000 to 75,000 clones, approximately 70% seen once. In this sample, this clone turned up a few times. From germline, CDR1 is SNHLY and CDR2 FYNNEI. Trimming shortened V by 6 bases and J by 5 bases, and 16 bases separated the two germline ends. This CDR3 has 14 amino acids. Sequences were derived from CD4+ T cells from blood, sampled at the approximately 16-month timepoint. The clonotype originates from a human patient who received a liver transplant. T cells may partly derive from the graft donor. This chain uses TRBV2 with TRBJ2-5, with D unresolved. The CDR3: CASRAQTGRETQYF. DNA for the CDR3: TGTGCCAGCAGAGCCCAGACGGGCAGGGAGACCCAGTACTTC.